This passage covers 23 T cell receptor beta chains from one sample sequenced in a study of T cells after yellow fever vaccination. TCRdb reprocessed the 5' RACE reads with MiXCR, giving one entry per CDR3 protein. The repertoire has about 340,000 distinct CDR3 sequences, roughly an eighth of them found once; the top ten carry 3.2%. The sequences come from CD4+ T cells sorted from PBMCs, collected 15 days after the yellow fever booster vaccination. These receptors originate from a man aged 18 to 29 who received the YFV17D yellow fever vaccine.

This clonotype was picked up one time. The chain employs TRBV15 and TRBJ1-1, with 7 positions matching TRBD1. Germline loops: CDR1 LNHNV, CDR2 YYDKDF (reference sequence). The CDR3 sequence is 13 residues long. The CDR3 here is CARGETGRTEAFF. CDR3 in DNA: TGTGCTAGGGGGGAGACAGGGAGGACTGAAGCTTTCTTT.

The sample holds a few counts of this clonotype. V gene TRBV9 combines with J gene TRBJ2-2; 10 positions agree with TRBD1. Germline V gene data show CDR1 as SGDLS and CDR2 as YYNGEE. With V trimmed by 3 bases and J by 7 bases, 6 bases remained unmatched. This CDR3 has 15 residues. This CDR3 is CASSGDRGRIGELFF. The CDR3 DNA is TGTGCCAGCAGCGGAGACAGGGGGCGCATCGGGGAGCTGTTTTTT.

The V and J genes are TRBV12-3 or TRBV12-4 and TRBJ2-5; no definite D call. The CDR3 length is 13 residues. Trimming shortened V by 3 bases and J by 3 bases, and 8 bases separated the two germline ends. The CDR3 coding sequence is TGTGCCAGCAGTTTGTCAGAGAAAGAGACCCAGTACTTC. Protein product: CASSLSEKETQYF.

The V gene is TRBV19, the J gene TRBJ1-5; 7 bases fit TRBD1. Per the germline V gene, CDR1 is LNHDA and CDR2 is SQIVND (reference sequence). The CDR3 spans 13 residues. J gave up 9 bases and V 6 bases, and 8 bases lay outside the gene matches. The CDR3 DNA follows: TGTGCCAGTAGCATCCAGGGGGTAGGGCCCCAGCATTTT. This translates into CASSIQGVGPQHF.

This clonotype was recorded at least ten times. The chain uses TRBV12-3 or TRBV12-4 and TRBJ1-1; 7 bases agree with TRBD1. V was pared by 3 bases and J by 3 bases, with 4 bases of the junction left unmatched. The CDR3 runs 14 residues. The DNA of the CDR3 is TGTGCCAGCAGTTTGAGGGGGCGGGACACTGAAGCTTTCTTT. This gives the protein CASSLRGRDTEAFF.

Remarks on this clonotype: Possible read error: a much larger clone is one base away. CDR3 sequence reads: CASSYQGQYQETRYF. The CDR3 DNA reads as TGCGCCAGCAGCTACCAAGGGCAGTACCAAGAGACCCGGTACTTC. This chain connects TRBV4-1 to TRBJ2-5, with D unresolved. This CDR3 comprises 15 residues. Germline assignment: CDR1 MGHRA and CDR2 YSYEKL.

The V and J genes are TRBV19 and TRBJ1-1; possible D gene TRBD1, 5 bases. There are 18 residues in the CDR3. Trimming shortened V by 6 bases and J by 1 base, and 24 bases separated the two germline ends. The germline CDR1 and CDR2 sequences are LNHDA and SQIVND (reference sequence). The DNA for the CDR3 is TGTGCCAGTAGACCGATAACCGGGACCGGACTCGGGAACACTGAAGCTTTCTTT. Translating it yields CASRPITGTGLGNTEAFF.

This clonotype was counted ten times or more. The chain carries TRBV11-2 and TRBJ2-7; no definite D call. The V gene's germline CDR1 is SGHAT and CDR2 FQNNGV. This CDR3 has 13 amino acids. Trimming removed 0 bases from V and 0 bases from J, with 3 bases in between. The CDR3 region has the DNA TGTGCCAGCAGCTTAGAATTCTCCTACGAGCAGTACGTC. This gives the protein CASSLEFSYEQYV.

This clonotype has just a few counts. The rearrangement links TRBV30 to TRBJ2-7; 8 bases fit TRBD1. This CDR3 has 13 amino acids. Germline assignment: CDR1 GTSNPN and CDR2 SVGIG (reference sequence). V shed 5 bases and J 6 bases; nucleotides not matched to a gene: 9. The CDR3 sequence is CAWQKQGASEQYF. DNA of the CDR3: TGTGCCTGGCAGAAGCAGGGGGCCTCCGAGCAGTACTTC.

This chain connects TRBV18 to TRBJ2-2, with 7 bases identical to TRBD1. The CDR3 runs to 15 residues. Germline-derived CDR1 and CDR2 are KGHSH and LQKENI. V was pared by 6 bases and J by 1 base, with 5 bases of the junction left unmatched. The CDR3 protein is CASSRDSLNTGELFF. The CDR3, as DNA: TGTGCCAGCTCCCGGGACAGTTTGAACACCGGGGAGCTGTTTTTT.

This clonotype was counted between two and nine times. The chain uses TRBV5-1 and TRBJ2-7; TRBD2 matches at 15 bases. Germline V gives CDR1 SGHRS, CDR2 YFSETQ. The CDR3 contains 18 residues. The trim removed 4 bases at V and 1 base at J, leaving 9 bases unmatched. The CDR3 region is CASSRRGLAGGYSYEQYF. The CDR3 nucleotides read TGCGCCAGCAGCAGAAGGGGACTAGCGGGGGGCTATTCCTACGAGCAGTACTTC.

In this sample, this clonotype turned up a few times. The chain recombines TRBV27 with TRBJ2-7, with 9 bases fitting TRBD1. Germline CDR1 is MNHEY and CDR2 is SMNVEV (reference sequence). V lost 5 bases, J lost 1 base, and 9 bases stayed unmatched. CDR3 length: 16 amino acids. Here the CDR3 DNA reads TGTGCCAGCAGTCACTACAGGGGGCGCAGATCCTACGAGCAGTACTTC. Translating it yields CASSHYRGRRSYEQYF.

Here the CDR3 reads CASSFRDREETQYF. The CDR3 bases are TGTGCCAGCAGTTTCCGGGACAGGGAAGAGACCCAGTACTTC. This rearrangement joins TRBV28 to TRBJ2-5; 9 bases map to TRBD1. Trimming at V came to 3 bases and at J to 3 bases, leaving 2 bases not matched to a gene. CDR3 length equals 14 residues. Germline lookup yields CDR1 MDHEN and CDR2 SYDVKM.

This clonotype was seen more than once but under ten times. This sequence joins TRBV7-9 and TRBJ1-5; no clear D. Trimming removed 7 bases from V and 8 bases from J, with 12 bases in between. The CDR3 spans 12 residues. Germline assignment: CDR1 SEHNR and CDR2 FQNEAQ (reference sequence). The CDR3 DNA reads TGTGCCAGCAACCAAGGGAGAGAGCCCCAGCATTTT. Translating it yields CASNQGREPQHF.

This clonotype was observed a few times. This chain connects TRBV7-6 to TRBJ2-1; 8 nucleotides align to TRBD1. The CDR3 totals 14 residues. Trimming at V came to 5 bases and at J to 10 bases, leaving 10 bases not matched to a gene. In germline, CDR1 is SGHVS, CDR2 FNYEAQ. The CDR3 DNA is TGTGCCAGCAGCGTAAATCAGGGGGCGGGGGAGCAGTTCTTC. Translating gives CASSVNQGAGEQFF.

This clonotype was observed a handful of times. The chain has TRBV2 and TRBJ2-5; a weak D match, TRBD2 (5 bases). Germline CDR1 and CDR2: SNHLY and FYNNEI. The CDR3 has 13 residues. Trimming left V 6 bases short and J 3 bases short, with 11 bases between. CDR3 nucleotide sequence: TGTGCCAGCAGGGGGAGATCCGAAGAGACCCAGTACTTC. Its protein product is CASRGRSEETQYF.

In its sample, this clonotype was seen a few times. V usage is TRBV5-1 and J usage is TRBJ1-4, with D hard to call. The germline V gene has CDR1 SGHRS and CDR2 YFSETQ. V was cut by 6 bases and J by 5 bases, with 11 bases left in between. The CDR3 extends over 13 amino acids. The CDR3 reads CASTKGQNEKLFF. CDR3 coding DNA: TGCGCCAGCACTAAGGGTCAAAATGAAAAACTGTTTTTT.

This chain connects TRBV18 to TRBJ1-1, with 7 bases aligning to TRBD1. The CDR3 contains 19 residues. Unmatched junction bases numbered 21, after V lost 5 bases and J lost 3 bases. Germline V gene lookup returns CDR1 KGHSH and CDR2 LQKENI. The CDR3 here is CASSNRGSIRVGSDTEAFF. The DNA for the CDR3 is TGTGCCAGCTCAAACAGGGGCTCTATAAGGGTTGGATCGGACACTGAAGCTTTCTTT. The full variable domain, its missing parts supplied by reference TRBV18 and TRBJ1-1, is NAGVMQNPRHLVRRRGQEARLRCSPMKGHSHVYWYRQLPEEGLKFMVYLQKENIIDESGMPKERFSAEFPKEGPSILRIQQVVRGDSAAYFCASSNRGSIRVGSDTEAFFGQGTRLTVV.

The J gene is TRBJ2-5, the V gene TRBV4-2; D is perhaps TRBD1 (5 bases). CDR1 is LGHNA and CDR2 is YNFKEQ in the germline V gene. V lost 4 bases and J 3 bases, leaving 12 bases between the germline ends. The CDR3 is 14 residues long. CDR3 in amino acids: CASSPKGLEETQYF. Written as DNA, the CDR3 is TGTGCCAGCAGCCCCAAGGGGCTAGAAGAGACCCAGTACTTC.

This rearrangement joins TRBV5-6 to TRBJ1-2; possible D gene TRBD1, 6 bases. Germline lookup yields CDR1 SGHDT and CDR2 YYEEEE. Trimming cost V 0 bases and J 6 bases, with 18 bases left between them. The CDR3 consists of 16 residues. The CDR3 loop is CASSLERGAHIDGYTF. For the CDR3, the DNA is TGTGCCAGCAGCTTGGAGCGGGGGGCGCATATCGATGGCTACACCTTC.

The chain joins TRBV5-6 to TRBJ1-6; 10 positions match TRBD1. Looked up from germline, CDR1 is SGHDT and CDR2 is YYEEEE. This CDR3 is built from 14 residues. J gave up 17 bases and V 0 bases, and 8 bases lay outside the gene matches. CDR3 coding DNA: TGTGCCAGCAGCTTGGCCGGGACAGGGGTTTGGTTCCACTTT. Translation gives CASSLAGTGVWFHF.

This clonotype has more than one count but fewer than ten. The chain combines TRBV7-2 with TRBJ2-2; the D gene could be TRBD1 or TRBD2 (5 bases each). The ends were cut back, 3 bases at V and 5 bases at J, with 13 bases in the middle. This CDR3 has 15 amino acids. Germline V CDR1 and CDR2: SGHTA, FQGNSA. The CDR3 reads CASSLGPTMTGELFF. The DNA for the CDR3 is TGTGCCAGCAGCTTGGGACCGACAATGACCGGGGAGCTGTTTTTT. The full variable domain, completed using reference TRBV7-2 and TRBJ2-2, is GAGVSQSPSNKVTEKGKDVELRCDPISGHTALYWYRQSLGQGLEFLIYFQGNSAPDKSGLPSDRFSAERTGGSVSTLTIQRTQQEDSAVYLCASSLGPTMTGELFFGEGSRLTVL.

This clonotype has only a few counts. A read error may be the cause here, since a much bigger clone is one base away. CDR3: CASSGQTNTEAFF. The CDR3 nucleotides read TGTGCCAGCTCGGGACAGACGAACACTGAAGCTTTCTTT. This chain links TRBV18 with TRBJ1-1; 7 bases are a match to TRBD1. The CDR3 extends over 13 amino acids. V dropped 6 bases and J dropped 1; count of bases not matched to a gene: 2. Germline assignment: CDR1 KGHSH and CDR2 LQKENI.